The T cell receptor (beta chain) described here comes from a study of cytomegalovirus exposure and HLA in healthy donors. Overall study findings and caveats: Most TCR sequences proved rare, with some public TCRs found in many donors. According to a subsequent analysis, TCR clusters from the first cohort were inclined to appear together in the roughly 120 validation repertoires.

This CDR3 region has 14 residues. CDR1 and CDR2 from the germline V gene are MDHEN and SYDVKM. With V trimmed by 3 bases and J by 5 bases, 6 bases remained unmatched. Here immunoSEQ multiplex PCR was the method, and the copy in TCRdb shows in-frame clones only, minus some. The sample includes about 120,000 clones, around 90% seen only once; the top ten take roughly 2%. Turning to this clone: Its antigen is not identified.

The clonotype originates from a woman between 18 and 29 years old in good health and CMV-seronegative. The J gene is TRBJ2-7, the V gene TRBV28, with 8 positions matching TRBD2. The sequenced sample consisted of PBMCs. The chain's CDR3 is CASSLPGGPNEQYF. The CDR3 bases are TGTGCCAGCAGTTTGCCGGGAGGGCCAAACGAGCAGTACTTC.